This T cell receptor beta chain derives from a study of cytomegalovirus exposure and HLA in healthy donors (dated by TCRdb to between 2016 and 2019). Regarding the research as a whole: In an earlier analysis of some 610 of the donors, approximately 300 Gb of sequence data and 117 million unique TCR beta sequences from 180 million or so T cells were reported. A later genetic analysis used genome-wide SNP genotypes for about three fifths of the 666 donors, treating that subset as a discovery cohort. The study profiled the T cell repertoires of some 610 subjects by immunosequencing and related them to cytomegalovirus serostatus. A handful of DR-DQ haplotypes were handled as single units for association and clustering because linkage in the cohort was strong. Typing coverage varied by locus: roughly 629-630 donors for A, B, C, DRB1 and DQB1; more than 500 for DQA1; over 600 for DPA1; approximately 490 for DPB1. Among the roughly 400 genotyped donors, approximately 76% belonged to the genetic ancestry cluster associated with self-reported Caucasian donors. Donor age, sex, ethnicity and CMV serostatus were compiled together with the repertoire data. A later analysis re-analyzed previously published TCR beta repertoires from 600 to 850 donors and added high-resolution HLA genotyping to study TCR occurrence patterns. Rather than using new phenotypic data, the later analysis identified candidate immune exposures from TCR beta sequences and from how often those sequences occurred across donors. Among some 410 genotyped donors of the cohort, an average of approximately 230,000 unique TCR beta nucleotide sequences were sequenced per donor, approximately 20% of them non-productive. In an earlier analysis of 500 to 650 of the donors, high-throughput TCR beta sequencing was used to judge whether each TCR beta V gene segment behaved as functional or pseudogenic. An early release covering approximately 600 HLA-typed donors comprised about 300 gigabases of sequencing data and 85 million or so unique TCR sequences. All discovery cohort repertoires had been generated on a single sequencing platform. To predict cytomegalovirus infection status, the study combined high-throughput TCR immunosequencing, statistical association of individual TCRs with disease status, and machine learning. In addition to the first cohort of approximately 650 subjects, a separate validation cohort of 120 different subjects was used. The study aimed to test whether cataloging public T cell receptors could reveal signatures of past pathogen exposure. HLA typing included class I and class II loci at four-digit resolution. Findings and caveats that apply to the study as a whole: Linkage disequilibrium might explain the correlated functional status among segregating V segments, but an unknown experimental factor could not be ruled out. V-gene and J-gene trimming of TCR beta chains was associated with a missense DCLRE1C variant in a later genetic analysis, and the association was replicated in an independent cohort. The presence/absence analyses assumed that sequencing depth was roughly uniform across donors, and that assumption may not be true. An earlier analysis of approximately 570 of the donors showed that most TCR beta V segments appeared in productive rearrangements either about 87% or about 30% of the time, which broadly matched IMGT annotations. In a later analysis, the rate of TCR association differed among HLA loci, with DRB1 alleles having the most associated TCRs and HLA-C alleles having the fewest. A further reported finding was that TCR beta sequences accurately predicted the HLA-A and HLA-B alleles for most subjects in the first cohort. Some IMGT-functional V segments, including TRBV6-2 and TRBV6-3, could not be told apart with the 87-base-pair reads, so those segments were excluded. Three of the identified cytomegalovirus-associated TCR beta chains were confirmed in vitro to be specific for cytomegalovirus antigens. HLA typing was unavailable for some donors at each locus, so association tests used only the typed subset. When HLA alleles, especially DR and DQ, strongly co-occurred, attributing TCR associations to individual alleles was difficult. A later analysis found that HLA-associated TCR beta chains were more clonally expanded and had lower generation probabilities than equally common non-associated chains. A later analysis found that most CMV-associated TCR beta chains appeared HLA-restricted, with HLA associations seemingly driven largely by CMV exposure. In the study, 150 to 200 TCR beta chains were listed as associated with cytomegalovirus. The sequencing pipeline was judged likely to have produced a cluster of highly shared sequence variants as a technical artifact. According to the authors, the approach could potentially be generalized to other disease states and immunological phenotypes. The earlier analysis of 587 of the donors excluded roughly 17 rarely observed V segments, including chromosome 9 orphons, because counts were too low. A later analysis reported that several top co-occurrence clusters appeared linked to parvovirus B19, influenza, CMV and Epstein-Barr virus. Immune exposure information for the cohort was limited to CMV serostatus. The cohort was sequenced for TCR beta chains only, and without alpha or paired-chain data the features that could be detected were limited. In both the original and validation cohorts, the classifier was reported to diagnose cytomegalovirus status with high specificity and sensitivity. While some public TCRs were present in many individuals, most TCR sequences turned up only very rarely across donors. At a false discovery rate of 0.05, a later analysis linked around 15,000 TCR beta sequences to specific HLA alleles. A later genetic analysis reported fewer N-insertions in productive TCRs among donors in an Asian-associated ancestry cluster than the roughly 620-donor mean.

With respect to this clone: Its binding antigen is unknown. No much larger clone is present one base from it, and per-base qualities are unavailable.

From cysteine to phenylalanine, the CDR3 is 16 amino acids long. This entry keeps only the CDR3 DNA: 48 bases, framed from base 1. Per the germline V gene, SGHTA is the CDR1 and FQGNSA is the CDR2. Between the V and J ends, shortened by 0 bases and 4 bases respectively, the junction contains 15 bases. The cohort consisted of 650 to 700 healthy bone marrow donors. Cohort members were all nominally healthy when sampled, although unrecorded immune exposures were likely present. The donor tested CMV seropositive, placing the donor among the roughly 300 seropositive members of the cohort. Every donor gave a peripheral blood sample, and the peripheral blood mononuclear cells from that sample were used for TCR beta sequencing. The Qiagen DNeasy Blood Extraction Kit was used to extract genomic DNA from the blood cell samples. Library preparation used the immunoSEQ multiplex PCR assay. A mixture of 60 forward primers for TCR Vbeta segments and 13 reverse primers for TCR Jbeta segments was used in the multiplex PCR. The CDR3 region of rearranged TCR beta genes was amplified from genomic DNA by a multiplex PCR assay. On the Illumina HiSeq System, the amplified TCR beta libraries were sequenced as 87-base-pair reads. Regarding the original processing steps: A later analysis counted approximately 84 million unique TCR beta chains across the 650 to 800 repertoires, and some 12 million of these chains were shared by at least two donors. Raw reads were error-corrected and collapsed into unique sequences with a nearest-neighbor algorithm that merged closely related sequences to remove PCR and sequencing errors. V, D and J gene segments were assigned by aligning CDR3 sequences to IMGT reference sequences. For a sequence to be retained, at least a six-nucleotide match to both a V gene segment and a J gene segment was required. Rearrangements were classified as productive when the CDR3 lacked stop codons and remained in frame with V and J, and all other rearrangements were classified as non-productive. Following IMGT convention, CDR3 was defined as the stretch from the second conserved V-encoded cysteine up to the conserved J-encoded phenylalanine. The earlier analysis of about 590 of the donors excluded sequences that lacked an unambiguous match to a single V gene segment. In an earlier analysis of several hundred of the donors, V segments were called functional above 56.7% productive rearrangements and were called segregating when the between-donor standard deviation exceeded 5%. A statistical classification framework was built to diagnose cytomegalovirus status from the catalog of TCR beta chain sequences. In a later analysis, V and J genes were assigned by comparing TCR nucleotide sequences against IMGT/GENE-DB human TR gene sequences. A later analysis assigned CDR3 sequences and most-parsimonious VDJ recombination scenarios with the TCRdist pipeline. In a later analysis, each TCR beta chain was defined by its CDR3 amino acid sequence together with its V-gene family, and reads lacking a unique V-gene family were excluded. To address suspected cross-contamination and a sequencing artifact, a later analysis removed roughly 640 highly shared, low-generation-probability nucleotide sequences. For each public chain, a later analysis derived a clonal expansion index from normalized ranks of inferred template counts within each repertoire. A later analysis computed generation probabilities with a VDJ recombination model fitted to out-of-frame rearrangements, and checked the results against IGoR. In a later analysis, hypergeometric tests were used to score TCR-TCR, TCR-HLA and TCR-CMV co-occurrence, with a repertoire-size bias correction applied to TCR pairs. False discovery rates were estimated in a later analysis by permuting HLA or CMV assignments 20 times. In a later analysis, co-occurring TCRs were grouped using DBSCAN, and TCRdist sequence similarity was added for clustering within HLA-allele-positive subsets. For co-occurrence clustering, repertoires with fewer than 30,000 or more than 120,000 public chains were excluded, along with four or five repertoires with anomalous nucleotide sharing. The table comes from immuneACCESS by way of TCRdb, which keeps in-frame sequences with V and J called. Part of the clones is missing from these tables; in studies checked, under half for an unresolved V gene and the rest for unknown reasons. V, J and clone size reflect that table, while D and trimming were determined from the DNA. The sample has 90,000 to 130,000 clones on record, about two thirds of them singletons. The top ten clonotypes cover roughly 8.4% of the sample.

The receptor's source is a man aged 25 to 40 in good health and CMV-seropositive. The rearrangement combines TRBV7-2 with TRBJ1-2; TRBD1 is possibly the D segment (6 matching bases). Sequencing was performed on PBMCs. The DNA reads as follows: TGTGCCAGCAGCTTAGCGCCGACAGGCACTGGCTATGGCTACACCTTC. It translates to CASSLAPTGTGYGYTF.